This entry lists 5 T cell receptor beta chains sequenced from one sample in a study of blood T cell repertoires in COVID-19. Profiling relied on immunoSEQ multiplex PCR, and the TCRdb table lists in-frame clones only, not all of them. The sample consists of under 50,000 clones, 85% to 95% of them appearing once. The sample comprised peripheral blood. These receptors all stem from a man between 60 and 75 years old with COVID-19, enrolled during active disease.

This chain connects TRBV5-4 to TRBJ2-3, with 9 bases aligning to TRBD2. CDR1 is SGHNT, CDR2 YYREEE, per germline (reference sequence). J gave up 4 bases and V 4 bases, and 10 bases lay outside the gene matches. The CDR3 runs 16 residues. The CDR3 reads CASSIRSGGTADTQYF. DNA of the CDR3: TGTGCCAGCAGCATTAGGAGCGGGGGGACGGCAGATACGCAGTATTTT.

The chain links TRBV29-1 to TRBJ2-7; 7 bases line up with TRBD2. The CDR3 is 14 residues long. The germline gives CDR1 SQVTM, CDR2 ANQGSEA. Losses at the gene ends were 3 bases for V and 0 bases for J; bases not matched to a gene: 5. As DNA, the CDR3 is TGCAGCGTTGAGGAGCGGGAAAACTCCTACGAGCAGTACTTC. Protein: CSVEERENSYEQYF.

The gene calls are TRBV3-1 (or the pseudogene TRBV3-2) and TRBJ1-1, with D possibly TRBD1 on 5 matching bases. V was pared by 1 base and J by 5 bases, with 11 bases between. CDR1 LGHDT and CDR2 YNNKEL come from the germline V gene (reference sequence). CDR3 length: 14 residues. This chain's CDR3 is CASSQAGAVTEAFF. CDR3 nucleotides: TGTGCCAGCAGCCAAGCTGGGGCGGTTACTGAAGCTTTCTTT.

The gene calls are TRBV7-6 and TRBJ2-7, with TRBD1 matching over 10 bases. This CDR3 is 15 amino acids long. After removal of 6 bases from V and 5 bases from J, the junction contained 10 bases not matched to a gene. The germline CDR1 and CDR2 sequences are SGHVS and FNYEAQ. DNA for the CDR3: TGTGCCAGCAGTTCTACGGGACAGGGGTTTAACGAGCAGTACTTC. Its translation: CASSSTGQGFNEQYF.

The V and J genes are TRBV29-1 and TRBJ2-7, with TRBD1 matching over 12 bases. Germline CDR1 reads SQVTM; CDR2 reads ANQGSEA. J was trimmed by 4 bases and V by 7 bases; bases with no gene match: 8. There are 14 residues in the CDR3. The CDR3 DNA reads as TGCAGCGAGGGGGACAGGGGGCCATCTTACGAGCAGTACTTC. This codes for CSEGDRGPSYEQYF.